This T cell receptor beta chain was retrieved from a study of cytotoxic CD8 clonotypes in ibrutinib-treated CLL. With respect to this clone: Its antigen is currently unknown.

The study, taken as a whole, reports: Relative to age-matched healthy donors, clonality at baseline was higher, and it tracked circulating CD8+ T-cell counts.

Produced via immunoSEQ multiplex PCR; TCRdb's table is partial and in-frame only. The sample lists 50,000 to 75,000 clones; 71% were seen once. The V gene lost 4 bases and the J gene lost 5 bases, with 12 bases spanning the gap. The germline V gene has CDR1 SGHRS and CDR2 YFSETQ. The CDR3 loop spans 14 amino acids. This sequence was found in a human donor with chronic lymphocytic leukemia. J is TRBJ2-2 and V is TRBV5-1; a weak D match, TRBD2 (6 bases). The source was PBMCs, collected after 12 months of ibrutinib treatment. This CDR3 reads CASSGGARTGELFF. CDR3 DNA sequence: TGCGCCAGCAGCGGAGGGGCGAGGACCGGGGAGCTGTTTTTT. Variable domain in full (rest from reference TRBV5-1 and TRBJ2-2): KAGVTQTPRYLIKTRGQQVTLSCSPISGHRSVSWYQQTPGQGLQFLFEYFSETQRNKGNFPGRFSGRQFSNSRSEMNVSTLELGDSALYLCASSGGARTGELFFGEGSRLTVL.